Following are 8 T cell receptor beta chains from one sample sequenced in a study of tumor-infiltrating lymphocytes in primary liver carcinoma. Both RNA and DNA were isolated together from about 21-30 mg of bulk tissue that had not been sorted. Making TCR beta cDNA involved 400 to 600 ng total RNA and a constant-region primer. Amplification in three nested multiplex PCR rounds with slightly modified ARM-PCR gave rise to TCR beta libraries. PCR rounds one and two used TRBV1-TRBV30 forward primers with a C-beta reverse primer for about 11 cycles each. Each CDR3 protein gets one entry after TCRdb re-called the multiplex PCR reads with MiXCR. The sample records 70,000 to 95,000 distinct CDR3 sequences, about 70% being singletons. Sequenced input: liver tumor tissue from sampling region 4. Subset meaning: tumor region T4, right-lateral pole. The receptors come from a man aged 40-55 years with primary liver carcinoma and hepatitis B virus infection.

The chain links TRBV6-5 to TRBJ2-1; the match to TRBD2 covers 7 bases. The CDR3 sequence is 15 residues long. The trim removed 5 bases at V and 9 bases at J, leaving 13 bases unmatched. Germline lookup yields CDR1 MNHEY and CDR2 SVGAGI. CDR3 sequence: CASSPLGGGSTEQFF. The CDR3 DNA sequence: TGTGCCAGCAGTCCCCTCGGAGGCGGGAGCACTGAGCAGTTCTTC.

This clonotype has just one count. A read error may account for a junction end that differs from germline. V and J are TRBV29-1 and TRBJ2-1, with a tentative D call TRBD2 (6 bases). This CDR3 comprises 14 residues. Looked up from germline, CDR1 is SQVTM and CDR2 is ANQGSEA. The CDR3 bases are TGTAGCGGATTGCCGGGACGGGGTGTGGATGAGCAGTTCTTC. It yields the protein CSGLPGRGVDEQFF.

V is TRBV5-1 and J is TRBJ2-7; D call uncertain. Trimming stripped 1 base from V and 10 bases from J, with 15 bases between. This CDR3 has 13 amino acids. In germline, CDR1 is SGHRS, CDR2 YFSETQ. CDR3 sequence (DNA): TGCGCCAGCAGCTTGACAGAGACTGGCGAACAGTACTTC. Amino acids: CASSLTETGEQYF.

This clonotype was seen just once. One end of the junction fails to match germline, which may point to a read error. The chain recombines TRBV4-2 with TRBJ1-1; no reliable D call. Germline CDR1 and CDR2: LGHNA and YNFKEQ. The CDR3 is 14 amino acids. The CDR3 loop is CANSPDGPGTEAFF. DNA for the CDR3: TGTGCCAACAGCCCAGACGGGCCGGGGACTGAAGCTTTCTTT.

About this clonotype itself: Being one base from a much bigger clone, this may be a read error. The rearrangement uses TRBV30 and TRBJ1-1; D call uncertain. The V gene's germline CDR1 is GTSNPN and CDR2 SVGIG (reference sequence). This CDR3 spans 14 amino acids. The CDR3 loop reads CAWSLWTENTEASF. The CDR3 DNA sequence: TGTGCCTGGAGTCTATGGACCGAGAACACTGAAGCTTCCTTT.

V and J are TRBV28 and TRBJ2-7; D remains unclear. V was clipped by 8 bases and J by 7 bases, with 15 bases between them. This CDR3 has 12 amino acids. The germline V gene has CDR1 MDHEN and CDR2 SYDVKM. In DNA, the CDR3 is TGTGCCAGCCTCCCCGCGGCGGAGGAGCAGTACTTC. It translates to CASLPAAEEQYF.

This clonotype was recorded once. The J gene is TRBJ2-3, the V gene TRBV7-9; D gene ambiguous. V lost 4 bases and J 14 bases, leaving 25 bases between the germline ends. Per the germline V gene, CDR1 is SEHNR and CDR2 is FQNEAQ (reference sequence). This CDR3 comprises 15 residues. CDR3 loop: CASSWMDGYTDTWYF. CDR3 DNA: TGTGCCAGCAGCTGGATGGACGGATACACAGATACGTGGTATTTT.

The chain joins TRBV11-2 to TRBJ2-2; D gene uncertain. Trimming took off 4 bases at V and 6 bases at J, with 9 bases between the two ends. This CDR3 has 13 residues. From germline, CDR1 is SGHAT and CDR2 FQNNGV. CDR3 sequence reads: CASSSQPPGELFF. The CDR3 nucleotides read TGTGCCAGCAGCTCTCAACCCCCCGGGGAGCTGTTTTTT.